This passage covers 18 T cell receptor beta chains from one sample sequenced in a study of blood T cell repertoires in COVID-19. Clones were sequenced by immunoSEQ multiplex PCR, and TCRdb holds only the in-frame ones, with some missing. The sample lists over 80,000 clones; around 87% were seen once. Sequenced material: peripheral blood. These TCRs come from a human donor in a cohort sampled during active COVID-19.

V is TRBV6-5 and J is TRBJ2-3; TRBD2 might be the D (5 bases). Germline values: CDR1 MNHEY, CDR2 SVGAGI. V was shortened by 6 bases and J by 6 bases, with 7 bases between the two germline ends. CDR3 length: 11 amino acids. CDR3 loop: CASSRGDTQYF. The CDR3 coding sequence is TGTGCCAGCAGCCGAGGGGATACGCAGTATTTT.

V and J are TRBV28 and TRBJ2-3, with TRBD2 identical over 14 bases. The germline gives CDR1 MDHEN, CDR2 SYDVKM. The trim removed 6 bases at V and 0 bases at J, leaving 8 bases unmatched. This CDR3 region has 18 residues. In nucleotides, the CDR3 is TGTGCCAGCAGCCCCGGGACTAGCGGGAGTCTGAGCACAGATACGCAGTATTTT. Its translation is CASSPGTSGSLSTDTQYF.

This sequence joins TRBV3-1 (or the pseudogene TRBV3-2) and TRBJ1-5; the D gene is possibly TRBD1 (6 bases). V lost 6 bases and J lost 5, with 11 bases in between. The CDR3 consists of 13 residues. The V gene's germline CDR1 is LGHDT and CDR2 YNNKEL (reference sequence). Here the CDR3 DNA reads TGTGCCAGCAGTCTACAGGGTGATCAGCCCCAGCATTTT. It encodes CASSLQGDQPQHF.

The rearrangement uses TRBV28 and TRBJ1-2; 9 nucleotides align to TRBD1. Germline V lookup: CDR1 MDHEN, CDR2 SYDVKM. The CDR3 is made up of 17 amino acids. V gave up 4 bases and J gave up 4 bases; unmatched junction bases: 13. The CDR3: CASSSISTGGASYGYTF. In DNA, the CDR3 is TGTGCCAGCAGTTCAATATCTACAGGGGGCGCAAGCTATGGCTACACCTTC.

This clone is a singleton in its sample. The chain couples TRBV28 to TRBJ2-1; TRBD2 matches at 8 bases. Germline CDR1 MDHEN, CDR2 SYDVKM. The CDR3 totals 14 residues. J was trimmed by 3 bases and V by 7 bases; bases with no gene match: 5. In nucleotides, the CDR3 is TGTGCCAGCACGTGGCGGGAGGTCTACAATGAGCAGTTCTTC. It encodes CASTWREVYNEQFF.

The rearrangement joins TRBV5-1 to TRBJ2-2; 12 bases fit TRBD2. Germline CDR1 and CDR2: SGHRS and YFSETQ. The V gene end was trimmed by 4 bases and the J gene end by 6 bases; junction bases not matched to a gene: 10. CDR3 length: 17 amino acids. As DNA, the CDR3 is TGCGCCAGCAGCGGGGAACTAGCGGGAGGTAGTGCCGGGGAGCTGTTTTTT. Protein sequence: CASSGELAGGSAGELFF.

The V gene is TRBV7-3, the J gene TRBJ2-3; the match to TRBD2 covers 7 bases. Losses at the gene ends were 5 bases for V and 6 bases for J; bases not matched to a gene: 8. This CDR3 is built from 14 residues. CDR1 SGHTA and CDR2 FQGTGA come from the germline V gene. The DNA for the CDR3 is TGTGCCAGCAGCGCCAACCTGGGGGGGGATACGCAGTATTTT. This gives the protein CASSANLGGDTQYF. The variable domain in full, completed from reference TRBV7-3 and TRBJ2-3, reads GAGVSQTPSNKVTEKGKYVELRCDPISGHTALYWYRQSLGQGPEFLIYFQGTGAADDSGLPNDRFFAVRPEGSVSTLKIQRTERGDSAVYLCASSANLGGDTQYFGPGTRLTVL.

V and J are TRBV5-4 and TRBJ2-7; 9 bases fit TRBD1. The CDR3 totals 14 residues. Germline V CDR1 and CDR2: SGHNT, YYREEE (reference sequence). V gave up 4 bases and J gave up 6 bases; unmatched junction bases: 8. The CDR3 DNA reads as TGTGCCAGCAGCCTTTACTGGGGACAGGGCGAGCAGTACTTC. Amino acid sequence: CASSLYWGQGEQYF. Full variable domain (outside the CDR3, taken from reference TRBV5-4 and TRBJ2-7): ETGVTQSPTHLIKTRGQQVTLRCSSQSGHNTVSWYQQALGQGPQFIFQYYREEENGRGNFPPRFSGLQFPNYSSELNVNALELDDSALYLCASSLYWGQGEQYFGPGTRLTVT.

This chain joins TRBV18 and TRBJ2-7, with 8 bases that match TRBD2. This CDR3 is 21 amino acids long. J gave up 3 bases and V 1 base, and 23 bases lay outside the gene matches. Germline CDR1 and CDR2: KGHSH and LQKENI. The CDR3, as DNA: TGTGCCAGCTCACCACGGGTTCGAGGTAGGGATCCGGCGGGAGGTATCTACGAGCAGTACTTC. It translates to CASSPRVRGRDPAGGIYEQYF.

The V and J genes are TRBV9 and TRBJ2-7; TRBD2 might be the D (6 bases). From germline, CDR1 is SGDLS and CDR2 YYNGEE. Trimming pared 4 bases from V and 6 bases from J, leaving 14 bases between. The CDR3 has 13 amino acids. This chain's CDR3 is CASSPGTPFEQYF. The CDR3 nucleotides are TGTGCCAGCAGCCCAGGGACTCCCTTCGAGCAGTACTTC.

The chain recombines TRBV19 with TRBJ2-1; D may be TRBD1 (5 bases). The CDR3 sequence is 15 residues long. Looked up from germline, CDR1 is LNHDA and CDR2 is SQIVND (reference sequence). Trimming stripped 7 bases from V and 10 bases from J, with 23 bases between. CDR3 nucleotide sequence: TGTGCCAGTATGGGAATAGGGGCGGTGGATTTGGAGCAGTTCTTC. The encoded protein is CASMGIGAVDLEQFF. Using reference TRBV19 and TRBJ2-1 for the parts outside the CDR3, the full variable domain is DGGITQSPKYLFRKEGQNVTLSCEQNLNHDAMYWYRQDPGQGLRLIYYSQIVNDFQKGDIAEGYSVSREKKESFPLTVTSAQKNPTAFYLCASMGIGAVDLEQFFGPGTRLTVL.

The chain combines TRBV10-3 with TRBJ1-6; D is unresolved. The V gene lost 6 bases and the J gene lost 12 bases, with 12 bases spanning the gap. The CDR3 loop spans 12 amino acids. Germline V gene data show CDR1 as ENHRY and CDR2 as SYGVKD. The CDR3 is CAISPDFRPLHF. CDR3 nucleotide sequence: TGTGCCATCAGCCCAGACTTTCGACCCCTCCACTTT.

The genes are TRBV12-3 or TRBV12-4 and TRBJ1-4, with D perhaps TRBD1 (5 bases). V was pared by 3 bases and J by 6 bases, with 8 bases between. CDR3 length: 13 residues. CDR3 sequence (DNA): TGTGCCAGCAGTTTTTCGGGGGATGAAAAACTGTTTTTT. Translated, it gives CASSFSGDEKLFF.

The rearrangement links TRBV3-1 (or the pseudogene TRBV3-2) to TRBJ2-3; TRBD2 is a possible D gene (6 bases). The V end was cut by 0 bases, the J end by 6 bases, with 13 bases between. Germline-derived CDR1 and CDR2 are LGHDT and YNNKEL (reference sequence). The CDR3 totals 15 residues. In nucleotides, the CDR3 is TGTGCCAGCAGCCAAGATTGGCAGGGAGGCGATACGCAGTATTTT. Its translation is CASSQDWQGGDTQYF.

The V and J genes are TRBV7-2 and TRBJ1-2; D might be TRBD1 (6 bases). This CDR3 is built from 15 residues. The germline V gene has CDR1 SGHTA and CDR2 FQGNSA. The germline V and J ends were trimmed by 5 bases and 4 bases, with 17 bases remaining between them. The DNA of the CDR3 is TGTGCCAGCAGCCCAGGGATTGGGGGGGCCTATGGCTACACCTTC. Amino acid sequence: CASSPGIGGAYGYTF.

The chain is built from TRBV28 and TRBJ1-5; TRBD1 matches 9 bases. V trimming: 8 bases; J trimming: 6 bases; junction bases outside the gene matches: 14. Germline-derived CDR1 and CDR2 are MDHEN and SYDVKM. This CDR3 spans 16 amino acids. The CDR3 bases are TGTGCCAGCTCCTACTCAGCCTACAGGGGGCCTCAGCCCCAGCATTTT. This sequence encodes CASSYSAYRGPQPQHF.

The chain has TRBV10-3 and TRBJ2-1; 12 positions agree with TRBD2. This CDR3 is 15 amino acids long. With 2 bases clipped from V and 8 bases from J, the junction kept 4 bases outside the gene matches. CDR1 ENHRY and CDR2 SYGVKD come from the germline V gene. The DNA of the CDR3 is TGTGCCATCAGTGAGGGACTAGCGGGAAAGGATGAGCAGTTCTTC. Protein sequence: CAISEGLAGKDEQFF.

The chain is built from TRBV7-2 and TRBJ2-7; D not resolved. From germline, CDR1 is SGHTA and CDR2 FQGNSA. Deletions cut 5 bases from V and 6 bases from J, with 14 bases between. The CDR3 loop spans 13 amino acids. The CDR3 bases are TGTGCCAGCAGCCCAAACTCGATCGGCGAGCAGTACTTC. Translation: CASSPNSIGEQYF.